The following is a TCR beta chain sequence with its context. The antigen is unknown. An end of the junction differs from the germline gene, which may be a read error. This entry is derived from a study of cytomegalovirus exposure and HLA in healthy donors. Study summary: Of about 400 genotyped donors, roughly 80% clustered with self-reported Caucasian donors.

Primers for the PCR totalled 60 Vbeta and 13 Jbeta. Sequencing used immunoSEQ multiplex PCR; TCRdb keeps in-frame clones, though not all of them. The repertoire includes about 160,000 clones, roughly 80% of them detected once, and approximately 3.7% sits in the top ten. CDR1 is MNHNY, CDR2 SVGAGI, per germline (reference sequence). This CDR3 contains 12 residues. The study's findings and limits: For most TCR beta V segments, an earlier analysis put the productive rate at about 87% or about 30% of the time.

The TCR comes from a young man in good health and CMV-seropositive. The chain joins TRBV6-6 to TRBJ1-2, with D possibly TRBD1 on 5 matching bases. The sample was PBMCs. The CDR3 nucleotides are TGTGCCAGCACCCTGCACGGGGGGTACTACGCCTTC. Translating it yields CASTLHGGYYAF.